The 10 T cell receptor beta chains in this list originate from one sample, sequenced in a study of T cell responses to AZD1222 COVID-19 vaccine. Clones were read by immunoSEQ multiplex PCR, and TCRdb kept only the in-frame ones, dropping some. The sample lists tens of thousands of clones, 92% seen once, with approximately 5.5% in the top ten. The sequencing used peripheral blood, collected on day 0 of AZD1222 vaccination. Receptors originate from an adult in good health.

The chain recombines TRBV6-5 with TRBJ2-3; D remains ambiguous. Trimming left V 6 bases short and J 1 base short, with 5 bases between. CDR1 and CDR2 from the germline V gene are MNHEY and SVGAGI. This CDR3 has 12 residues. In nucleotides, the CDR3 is TGTGCCAGCAGGAGCGGCACAGATACGCAGTATTTT. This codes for CASRSGTDTQYF.

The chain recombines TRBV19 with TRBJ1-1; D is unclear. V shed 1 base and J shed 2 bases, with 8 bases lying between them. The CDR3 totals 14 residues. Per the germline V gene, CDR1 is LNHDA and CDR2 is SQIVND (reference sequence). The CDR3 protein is CASSIGWENTEAFF. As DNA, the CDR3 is TGTGCCAGTAGTATAGGGTGGGAAAACACTGAAGCTTTCTTT.

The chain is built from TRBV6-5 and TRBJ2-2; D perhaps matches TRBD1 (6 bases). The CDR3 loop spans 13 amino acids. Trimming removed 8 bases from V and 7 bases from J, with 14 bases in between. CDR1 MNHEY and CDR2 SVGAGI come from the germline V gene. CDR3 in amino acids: CASGKGVVGELFF. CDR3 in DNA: TGTGCCAGCGGAAAGGGGGTCGTCGGGGAGCTGTTTTTT.

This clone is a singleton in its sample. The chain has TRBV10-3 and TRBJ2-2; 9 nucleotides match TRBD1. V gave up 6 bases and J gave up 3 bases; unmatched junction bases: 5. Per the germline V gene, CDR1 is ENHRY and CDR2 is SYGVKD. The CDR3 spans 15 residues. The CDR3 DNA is TGTGCCATCAGAGGGACAGGGTACGACACCGGGGAGCTGTTTTTT. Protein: CAIRGTGYDTGELFF.

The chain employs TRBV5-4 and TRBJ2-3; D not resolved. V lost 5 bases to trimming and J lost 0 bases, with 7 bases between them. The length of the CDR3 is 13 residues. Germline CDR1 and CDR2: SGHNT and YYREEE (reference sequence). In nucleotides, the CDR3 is TGTGCCAGCAGACCCGACAGCACAGATACGCAGTATTTT. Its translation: CASRPDSTDTQYF. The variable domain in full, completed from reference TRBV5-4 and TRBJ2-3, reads ETGVTQSPTHLIKTRGQQVTLRCSSQSGHNTVSWYQQALGQGPQFIFQYYREEENGRGNFPPRFSGLQFPNYSSELNVNALELDDSALYLCASRPDSTDTQYFGPGTRLTVL.

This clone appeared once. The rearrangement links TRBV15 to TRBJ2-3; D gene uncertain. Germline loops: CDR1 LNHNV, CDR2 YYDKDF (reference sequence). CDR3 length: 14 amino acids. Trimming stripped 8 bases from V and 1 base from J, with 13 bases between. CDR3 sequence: CATEPGTRTDTQYF. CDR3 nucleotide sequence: TGTGCCACCGAGCCGGGCACCCGCACAGATACGCAGTATTTT.

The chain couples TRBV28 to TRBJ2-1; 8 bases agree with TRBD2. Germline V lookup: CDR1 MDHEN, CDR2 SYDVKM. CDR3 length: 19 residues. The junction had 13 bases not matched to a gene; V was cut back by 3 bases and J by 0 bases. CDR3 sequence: CASSLRKGGRLLSYNEQFF. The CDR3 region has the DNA TGTGCCAGCAGTTTGAGGAAAGGCGGGAGGCTTCTCTCCTACAATGAGCAGTTCTTC.

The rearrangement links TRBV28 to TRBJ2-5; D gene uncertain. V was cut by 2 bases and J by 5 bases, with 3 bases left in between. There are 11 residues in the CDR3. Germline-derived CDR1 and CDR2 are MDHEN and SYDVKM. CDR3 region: CASSLTETQYF. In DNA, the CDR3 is TGTGCCAGCAGTTTAACGGAGACCCAGTACTTC. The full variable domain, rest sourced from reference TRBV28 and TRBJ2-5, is DVKVTQSSRYLVKRTGEKVFLECVQDMDHENMFWYRQDPGLGLRLIYFSYDVKMKEKGDIPEGYSVSREKKERFSLILESASTNQTSMYLCASSLTETQYFGPGTRLLVL.

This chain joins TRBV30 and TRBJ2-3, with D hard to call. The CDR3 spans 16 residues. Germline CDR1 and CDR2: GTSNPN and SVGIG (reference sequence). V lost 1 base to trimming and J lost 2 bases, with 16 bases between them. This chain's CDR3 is CAWSAYLNPLTDTQYF. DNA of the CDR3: TGTGCCTGGAGTGCTTACCTCAACCCGCTCACAGATACGCAGTATTTT.

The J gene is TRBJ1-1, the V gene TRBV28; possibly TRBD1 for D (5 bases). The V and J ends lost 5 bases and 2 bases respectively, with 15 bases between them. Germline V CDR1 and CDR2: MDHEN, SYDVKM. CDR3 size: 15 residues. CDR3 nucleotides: TGTGCCAGCAGTCCGGACTGGACAATTAACACTGAAGCTTTCTTT. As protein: CASSPDWTINTEAFF.